This is a list of T cell receptor beta chains from one sample in a study of control samples from healthy donors and cancer patients. The data were produced by immunoSEQ multiplex PCR, yet TCRdb's version contains in-frame clones alone and is incomplete. The profile shows 150,000 or so clones, about 90% of them singletons. Sequencing was performed on blood. The receptors stem from a woman aged 30 to 39 in good health. Both conserved end residues are trimmed from each CDR3. Each record gives: V gene, J gene, CDR3 protein.

v_gene: TRBV6-1; j_gene: TRBJ1-2; CDR3aa: ASSERSVYGYT
v_gene: TRBV7-6; j_gene: TRBJ2-2; CDR3aa: ASSLGASGARGELF
v_gene: TRBV2; j_gene: TRBJ1-2; CDR3aa: ASGGQGVYGYT
v_gene: TRBV12-3/TRBV12-4; j_gene: TRBJ1-5; CDR3aa: ASRGTGNQPQH
v_gene: TRBV7-9; j_gene: TRBJ1-1; CDR3aa: ATKDQGAPRSEAF
v_gene: TRBV5-3; j_gene: TRBJ2-7; CDR3aa: ARSLVPVQY
v_gene: TRBV28; j_gene: TRBJ1-1; CDR3aa: ASSQQLAGKNTEAF
v_gene: TRBV5-1; j_gene: TRBJ2-7; CDR3aa: ASSLEGGSYEQY
v_gene: TRBV5-1; j_gene: TRBJ2-6; CDR3aa: ASSGGLSGANVLT
v_gene: TRBV7-6; j_gene: TRBJ2-1; CDR3aa: ASSPRTSSRNEQF